This entry features one T cell receptor (beta chain) sequence. It lacks a known antigen. Per-nucleotide qualities are absent, and no much larger clonotype sits a single base away. These data are taken from a study of cytomegalovirus exposure and HLA in healthy donors (dated by TCRdb to about 2017). Regarding the study in general: According to an earlier analysis of a few hundred of the donors, some 170 million T cells yielded 117 million unique TCR beta sequences and about 280 Gb of sequence data. Roughly 300 gigabases of sequencing data and 70 million to 100 million unique TCR sequences made up an early release that covered under 750 HLA-typed donors. Of the roughly 400 genotyped donors, roughly 85% fell in the genetic ancestry cluster associated with self-reported Caucasian donors. The study aimed to test whether cataloging public T cell receptors could reveal signatures of past pathogen exposure. The study profiled the T cell repertoires of more than 500 subjects by immunosequencing and related them to cytomegalovirus serostatus. A separate validation cohort of roughly 110 different subjects was used in addition to the roughly 670-subject first cohort. High-throughput TCR immunosequencing, statistical association of individual TCRs with disease status, and machine learning were combined to predict cytomegalovirus infection status. In a later analysis, previously published TCR beta repertoires from about 640 donors were re-analyzed and high-resolution HLA genotyping was added so that TCR occurrence patterns could be studied. Rather than using new phenotypic data, the later analysis identified candidate immune exposures from TCR beta sequences and from how often those sequences occurred across donors. An earlier analysis of several hundred of the donors applied high-throughput TCR beta sequencing to assess whether each TCR beta V gene segment acted as functional or pseudogenic. Donor age, sex, ethnicity and CMV serostatus were collected together with the repertoire data. A later genetic analysis used genome-wide SNP genotypes for about 60% of the 666 donors, treating that subset as a discovery cohort. Every repertoire in the discovery cohort had been generated on one and the same sequencing platform. Both class I and class II loci were covered by HLA typing, at four-digit resolution. Typing coverage varied by locus: roughly 620-640 donors for A, B, C, DRB1 and DQB1; more than 500 for DQA1; approximately 570 for DPA1; approximately 450 for DPB1. Roughly five DR-DQ haplotypes were handled as single units for association and clustering because linkage in the cohort was strong. On average, about 240,000 unique TCR beta nucleotide sequences were sequenced per donor among 300 to 500 genotyped donors of the cohort, with roughly 18% of those sequences being non-productive. Findings and caveats that apply to the study as a whole: A later analysis found that TCR association rates varied across HLA loci, with DRB1 alleles showing the most associated TCRs and HLA-C alleles the fewest. Some IMGT-functional V segments, including TRBV6-2 and TRBV6-3, could not be distinguished by the 87-base-pair reads and were therefore excluded. Most TCR sequences were seen in very few donors, while some public TCRs were found in many individuals. The only immune exposure information available for the cohort was CMV serostatus. In vitro tests confirmed that a few of the cytomegalovirus-associated TCR beta chains recognize cytomegalovirus antigens. Presence/absence analyses assumed roughly uniform sequencing depth across donors, an assumption that may not hold. The classifier was reported to diagnose cytomegalovirus status with high specificity and sensitivity in both the original cohort and the validation cohort. In the study, around 150 TCR beta chains were listed as associated with cytomegalovirus. A group of highly shared sequence variants was considered likely to be a technical artifact of the sequencing pipeline. The authors suggested that the approach could potentially be extended to other disease states and immunological phenotypes. Because counts were too low, roughly 18 rarely observed V segments, including chromosome 9 orphons, were left out of the earlier analysis of roughly 600 of the donors. The cohort was sequenced for TCR beta chains only, and without alpha or paired-chain data the features that could be detected were limited. A further reported finding was that TCR beta sequences accurately predicted the HLA-A and HLA-B alleles for most subjects in the first cohort. In a later genetic analysis, fewer N-insertions in productive TCRs were reported among donors in an Asian-associated ancestry cluster than the roughly 700-donor mean. In an earlier analysis of around 500 of the donors, most TCR beta V segments appeared in productive rearrangements about 87% or about 30% of the time, broadly matching IMGT annotations. Most CMV-associated TCR beta chains appeared to be HLA-restricted in a later analysis, and the HLA associations seemed to be driven largely by CMV exposure. Because HLA typing was missing for some donors at each locus, association tests included only the typed subset. A later genetic analysis associated a missense DCLRE1C variant with V-gene and J-gene trimming of TCR beta chains, and an independent cohort replicated the association. In a later analysis, about 17,000 TCR beta sequences were associated with specific HLA alleles at a false discovery rate of 0.05. Correlated functional status among segregating V segments might be attributable to linkage disequilibrium, but an unknown experimental factor could not be ruled out. A later analysis reported that several top co-occurrence clusters appeared linked to parvovirus B19, influenza, CMV and Epstein-Barr virus. Compared with equally common non-associated chains, HLA-associated TCR beta chains in a later analysis were more clonally expanded and had lower generation probabilities. Assigning TCR associations to individual alleles was difficult when HLA alleles, especially DR and DQ, strongly co-occurred.

Library method: the immunoSEQ multiplex PCR assay. For the multiplex PCR, a mixture combining 60 forward primers for TCR Vbeta segments and 13 reverse primers for TCR Jbeta segments was used. Amplification of the CDR3 region of rearranged TCR beta genes was performed with a multiplex PCR assay on genomic DNA. On the Illumina HiSeq System, the amplified TCR beta libraries were sequenced as 87-base-pair reads. On the study's bioinformatics: In a later analysis, tens of millions of unique TCR beta chains were counted across the roughly 670 repertoires, and roughly 11 million of these chains were shared by at least two donors. To remove PCR and sequencing errors, raw reads were error-corrected and collapsed into unique sequences using a nearest-neighbor algorithm that merged closely related sequences. CDR3 sequences were aligned to IMGT reference sequences to assign V, D and J gene segments. For a sequence to be retained, a match of at least six nucleotides to both a V gene segment and a J gene segment was required. A rearrangement counted as productive if the CDR3 had no stop codons and remained in frame with V and J, and every other rearrangement counted as non-productive. Following IMGT convention, CDR3 was defined as the stretch from the second conserved V-encoded cysteine up to the conserved J-encoded phenylalanine. The earlier analysis of 500 to 750 of the donors excluded any sequence lacking an unambiguous match to a single V gene segment. An earlier analysis of 587 of the donors called V segments functional above 56.7% productive rearrangements and segregating when the between-donor standard deviation exceeded 5%. A statistical classification framework was developed to diagnose cytomegalovirus status using the catalog of TCR beta chain sequences. V and J gene assignment, in a later analysis, came from comparing TCR nucleotide sequences with IMGT/GENE-DB human TR gene sequences. The TCRdist pipeline was used in a later analysis to assign CDR3 sequences and most-parsimonious VDJ recombination scenarios. In a later analysis, each TCR beta chain was defined by its CDR3 amino acid sequence together with its V-gene family, and reads lacking a unique V-gene family were excluded. In a later analysis, 450 to 600 highly shared, low-generation-probability nucleotide sequences were removed to address suspected cross-contamination and a sequencing artifact. For each public chain, a later analysis derived a clonal expansion index from normalized ranks of inferred template counts within each repertoire. In a later analysis, generation probabilities were computed with a VDJ recombination model fitted to out-of-frame rearrangements, and the resulting probabilities were checked against IGoR. Hypergeometric tests were used in a later analysis to score TCR-TCR, TCR-HLA and TCR-CMV co-occurrence, with a repertoire-size bias correction applied to the TCR pairs. To estimate false discovery rates, a later analysis permuted the HLA or CMV assignments 20 times. A later analysis grouped co-occurring TCRs with DBSCAN, adding TCRdist sequence similarity when clustering within HLA-allele-positive subsets. Co-occurrence clustering excluded repertoires with fewer than 30,000 or more than 120,000 public chains, plus five with anomalous nucleotide sharing. Sourced from immuneACCESS, this table was stored by TCRdb with only in-frame sequences that have V and J called. A share of the clones is absent; for the studies checked, an unresolved V gene accounts for under half, and the remainder has no known explanation. V, J and clone size are those of that table, while D and trimming were read from the DNA. Here the sample has hundreds of thousands of clones; more than 60% occur a single time. Around 15% of the sample is held by the ten biggest clonotypes.

Reading from cysteine to phenylalanine, the CDR3 counts 15 amino acids. Only CDR3 DNA is held: 45 bases, read in frame from base 1. Taken from the germline V gene, the CDR1 and CDR2 loops are MNHEY and SVGAGI. The junction shows trimming of 6 bases on V and 0 bases on J, plus 15 bases between the germline ends. In total, 630 or so healthy bone marrow donors made up the cohort. Cohort members were all nominally healthy when sampled, although unrecorded immune exposures were likely present. The donor tested CMV seronegative and was one of the 352 seronegative cohort members. Every donor gave a peripheral blood sample, and the peripheral blood mononuclear cells from that sample were used for TCR beta sequencing. The Qiagen DNeasy Blood Extraction Kit was used to extract genomic DNA from the blood cell samples.

Here the chain combines TRBV6-5 and TRBJ2-7; the D gene is possibly TRBD2, with 5 bases matching. The source is a man aged 35-49 years in good health and CMV-seronegative. What was sequenced was PBMCs. For the CDR3, the sequence is CASRRVRTVSYEQYF. The nucleotides are TGTGCCAGCAGGAGGGTGCGGACTGTCTCCTACGAGCAGTACTTC.